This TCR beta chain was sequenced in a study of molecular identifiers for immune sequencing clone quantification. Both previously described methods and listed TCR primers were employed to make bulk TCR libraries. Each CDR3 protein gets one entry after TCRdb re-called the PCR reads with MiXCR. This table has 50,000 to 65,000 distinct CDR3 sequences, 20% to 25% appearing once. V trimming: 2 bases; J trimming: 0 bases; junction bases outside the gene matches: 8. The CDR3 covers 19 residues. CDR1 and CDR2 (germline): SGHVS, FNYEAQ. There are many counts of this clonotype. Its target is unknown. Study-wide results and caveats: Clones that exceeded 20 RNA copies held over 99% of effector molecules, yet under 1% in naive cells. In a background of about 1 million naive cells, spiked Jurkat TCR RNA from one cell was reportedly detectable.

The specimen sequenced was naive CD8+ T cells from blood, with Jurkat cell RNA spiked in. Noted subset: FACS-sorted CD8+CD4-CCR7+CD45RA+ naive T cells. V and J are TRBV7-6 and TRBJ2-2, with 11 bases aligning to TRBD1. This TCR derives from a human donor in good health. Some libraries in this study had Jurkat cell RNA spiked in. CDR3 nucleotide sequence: TGTGCCAGCAGCTTATGGGCTGGGACAGGGGGTTCGAACACCGGGGAGCTGTTTTTT. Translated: CASSLWAGTGGSNTGELFF.